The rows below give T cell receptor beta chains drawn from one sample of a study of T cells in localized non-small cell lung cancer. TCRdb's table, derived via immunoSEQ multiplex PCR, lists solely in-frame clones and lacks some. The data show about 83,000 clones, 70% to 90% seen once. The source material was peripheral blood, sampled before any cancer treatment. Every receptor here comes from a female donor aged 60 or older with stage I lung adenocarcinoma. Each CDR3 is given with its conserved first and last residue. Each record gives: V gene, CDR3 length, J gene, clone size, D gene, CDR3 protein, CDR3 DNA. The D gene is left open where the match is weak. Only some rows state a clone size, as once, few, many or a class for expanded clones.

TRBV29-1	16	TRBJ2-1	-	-	CSAFPRAGSSYNEQFF	TGCAGCGCCTTCCCCCGCGCCGGGAGCTCCTACAATGAGCAGTTCTTC
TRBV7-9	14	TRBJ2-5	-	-	CASSLAQGSGTQYF	TGTGCCAGCAGCTTAGCGCAGGGGTCAGGGACCCAGTACTTC
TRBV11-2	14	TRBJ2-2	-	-	CASSSSDAPGELFF	TGTGCCAGCAGCTCATCGGACGCACCCGGGGAGCTGTTTTTT
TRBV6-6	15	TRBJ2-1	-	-	CASRTTGSSYNEQFF	TGTGCCAGCAGAACGACAGGCAGCTCCTACAATGAGCAGTTCTTC
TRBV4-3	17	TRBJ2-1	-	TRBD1	CASSQWEVGQGAIEQFF	TGCGCCAGCAGCCAGTGGGAGGTAGGACAGGGGGCAATTGAGCAGTTCTTC
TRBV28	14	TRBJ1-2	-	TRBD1	CASSPRDSYYGYTF	TGTGCCAGCAGTCCCCGGGACAGTTACTATGGCTACACCTTC
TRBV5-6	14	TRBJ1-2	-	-	CASSPGKGNYGYTF	TGTGCCAGCAGCCCCGGAAAGGGGAACTATGGCTACACCTTC
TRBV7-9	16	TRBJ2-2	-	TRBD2	CASRTGTSGNTGELFF	TGTGCCAGCAGGACCGGGACTAGCGGCAACACCGGGGAGCTGTTTTTT
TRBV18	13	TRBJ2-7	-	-	CASSPPVGTGKYF	TGTGCCAGCTCACCACCGGTGGGTACTGGGAAGTACTTC
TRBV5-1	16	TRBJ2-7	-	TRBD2	CASSPFLAGGNYEQYF	TGCGCCAGCAGCCCTTTTCTAGCGGGAGGTAACTACGAGCAGTACTTC
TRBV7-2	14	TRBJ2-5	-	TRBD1	CASSSGQGSKTQYF	TGTGCCAGCAGCTCGGGACAGGGGTCGAAGACCCAGTACTTC
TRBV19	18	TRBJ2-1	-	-	CASSISGQPIPLYNEQFF	TGTGCCAGTAGTATCTCGGGTCAGCCGATCCCGCTTTACAATGAGCAGTTCTTC
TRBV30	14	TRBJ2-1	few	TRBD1	CAWSVGGQGYEQFF	TGTGCCTGGAGTGTAGGGGGACAGGGGTATGAGCAGTTCTTC
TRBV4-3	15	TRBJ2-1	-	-	CASSAGTSSYNEQFF	TGCGCCAGCAGCGCCGGGACGAGCTCCTACAATGAGCAGTTCTTC
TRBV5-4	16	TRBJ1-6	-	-	CASSAAGIAYNSPLHF	TGTGCCAGCAGCGCCGCAGGGATCGCCTATAATTCACCCCTCCACTTT
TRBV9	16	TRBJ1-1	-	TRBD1	CASSLSPGTVNTEAFF	TGTGCCAGCAGCTTAAGCCCCGGGACAGTTAACACTGAAGCTTTCTTT
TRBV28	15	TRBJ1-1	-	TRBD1	CASSFGDRLNTEAFF	TGTGCCAGCAGTTTTGGGGACAGGTTGAACACTGAAGCTTTCTTT
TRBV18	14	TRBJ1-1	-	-	CASSPAIMNTEAFF	TGTGCCAGCTCACCAGCGATCATGAACACTGAAGCTTTCTTT
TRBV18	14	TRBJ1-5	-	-	CASSPDISNQPQHF	TGTGCCAGCTCACCCGACATCTCTAATCAGCCCCAGCATTTT
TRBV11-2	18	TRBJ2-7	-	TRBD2	CASSLEGLAGGPSYEQYF	TGTGCCAGCAGCTTAGAAGGTCTAGCGGGGGGACCCTCCTACGAGCAGTACTTC
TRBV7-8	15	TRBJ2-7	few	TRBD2	CASSPLAVSSYEQYF	TGTGCCAGCAGCCCACTAGCGGTGAGCTCCTACGAGCAGTACTTC